The 3 T cell receptor beta chains reported below all come from one sample, sequenced in a study of blood T cell repertoires in COVID-19. This table comes from immunoSEQ multiplex PCR, and its TCRdb copy is limited to in-frame clones, with some not included. The table lists over 250,000 clones, 85% to 90% of them singletons. Specimen: peripheral blood. These receptors were taken from a human donor in a cohort sampled during active COVID-19.

The chain employs TRBV5-1 and TRBJ1-1; D gene uncertain. Trimming cost V 0 bases and J 3 bases, with 12 bases left between them. Germline CDR1 SGHRS, CDR2 YFSETQ. There are 15 residues in the CDR3. CDR3: CASSLGAGADTEAFF. CDR3 DNA sequence: TGCGCCAGCAGCTTGGGGGCGGGCGCGGACACTGAAGCTTTCTTT.

V and J are TRBV9 and TRBJ2-5; TRBD2 agrees at 8 bases. The V gene end was trimmed by 0 bases and the J gene end by 5 bases; junction bases not matched to a gene: 9. The CDR3 length is 16 residues. Germline V lookup: CDR1 SGDLS, CDR2 YYNGEE. The CDR3 spells CASSVGGGTSWETQYF. CDR3 nucleotides: TGTGCCAGCAGCGTAGGGGGCGGGACTAGTTGGGAGACCCAGTACTTC.

V is TRBV7-9 and J is TRBJ2-3; no firm D call. This CDR3 region has 14 residues. The germline CDR1 and CDR2 sequences are SEHNR and FQNEAQ (reference sequence). Trimming removed 2 bases at V and 0 bases at J, with 6 bases between. For the CDR3, the DNA is TGTGCCAGCAGCTTAACGCGGAGCACAGATACGCAGTATTTT. It specifies CASSLTRSTDTQYF.